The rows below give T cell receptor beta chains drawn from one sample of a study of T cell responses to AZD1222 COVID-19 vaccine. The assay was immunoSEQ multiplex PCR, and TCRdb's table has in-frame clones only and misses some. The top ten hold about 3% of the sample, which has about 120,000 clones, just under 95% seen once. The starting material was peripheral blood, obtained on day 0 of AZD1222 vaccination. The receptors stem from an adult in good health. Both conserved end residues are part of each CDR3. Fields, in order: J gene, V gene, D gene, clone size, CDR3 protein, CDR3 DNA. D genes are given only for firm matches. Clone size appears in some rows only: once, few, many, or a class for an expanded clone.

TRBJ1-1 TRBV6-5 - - CASRDLRDTEAFF TGTGCCAGCAGGGATCTCCGGGACACTGAAGCTTTCTTT
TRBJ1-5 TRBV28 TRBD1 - CASSSSPGTGVGNQPQHF TGTGCCAGCAGTTCAAGTCCCGGGACAGGGGTTGGCAATCAGCCCCAGCATTTT
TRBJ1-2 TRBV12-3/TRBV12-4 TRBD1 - CASSRQGRGYTF TGTGCCAGCAGCAGACAGGGTCGAGGCTACACCTTC
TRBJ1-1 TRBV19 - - CASSMWGLREAFF TGTGCCAGTAGTATGTGGGGATTGAGGGAAGCTTTCTTT
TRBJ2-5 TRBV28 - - CASSKMRTQYF TGTGCCAGCAGTAAGATGCGGACCCAGTACTTC
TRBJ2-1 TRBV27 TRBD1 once CASSLTQGAPTIEQFF TGTGCCAGCAGTTTAACCCAGGGGGCCCCTACAATTGAGCAGTTCTTC
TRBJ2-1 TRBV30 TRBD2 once CSSGRSSEQFF TGTAGTAGCGGGAGGTCTAGCGAGCAGTTCTTC
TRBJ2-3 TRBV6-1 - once CASSEDSRTDTQYF TGTGCCAGCAGTGAGGACTCCCGCACAGATACGCAGTATTTT
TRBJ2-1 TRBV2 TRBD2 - CASSGASGDYNEQFF TGTGCCAGCAGTGGGGCTAGCGGAGACTACAATGAGCAGTTCTTC
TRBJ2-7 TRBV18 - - CASSPRQGGSTYEQYF TGTGCCAGCTCACCAAGGCAGGGTGGGTCGACGTACGAGCAGTACTTC
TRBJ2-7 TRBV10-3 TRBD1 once CAISEGQGGFSYEQYF TGTGCCATCAGTGAAGGACAGGGAGGTTTTAGCTACGAGCAGTACTTC
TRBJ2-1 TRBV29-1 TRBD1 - CSVAGQGLDEQFF TGCAGCGTAGCGGGACAGGGGTTGGATGAGCAGTTCTTC
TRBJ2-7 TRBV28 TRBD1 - CASSPWDRVYEQYF TGTGCCAGCAGTCCCTGGGACAGGGTATACGAGCAGTACTTC
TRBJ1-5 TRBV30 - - CAWSAQGPGQPQHF TGTGCCTGGAGCGCACAGGGTCCGGGCCAGCCCCAGCATTTT
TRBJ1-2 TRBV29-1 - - CSVEDVQQTPNYGYTF TGCAGCGTTGAAGATGTTCAACAGACTCCCAACTATGGCTACACCTTC
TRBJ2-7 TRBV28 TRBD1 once CASSLTGTGHEQYF TGTGCCAGCAGCTTAACCGGGACAGGGCACGAGCAGTACTTC
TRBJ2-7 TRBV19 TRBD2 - CASSLAGGTYEQYF TGTGCCAGTTCACTAGCGGGGGGGACCTACGAGCAGTACTTC
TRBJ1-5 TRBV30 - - CAWSVRGNQPQHF TGTGCCTGGAGTGTACGGGGGAATCAGCCCCAGCATTTT
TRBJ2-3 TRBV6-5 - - CASSSGRGHRTDTQYF TGTGCCAGCAGTTCAGGGAGGGGGCATCGCACAGATACGCAGTATTTT
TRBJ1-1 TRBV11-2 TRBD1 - CASSSGGTGGYGAFF TGTGCCAGCAGCTCTGGCGGGACAGGGGGATATGGGGCTTTCTTT
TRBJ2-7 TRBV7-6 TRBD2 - CASSLGAGGGPYEQYF TGTGCCAGCAGCCTCGGGGCGGGAGGGGGCCCCTACGAGCAGTACTTC
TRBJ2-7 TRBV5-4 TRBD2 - CASSQALAADYEQYF TGTGCCAGCAGCCAGGCCCTAGCGGCAGATTACGAGCAGTACTTC
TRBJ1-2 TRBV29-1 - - CSVDWGTINYGYTF TGCAGCGTTGATTGGGGGACAATTAACTATGGCTACACCTTC
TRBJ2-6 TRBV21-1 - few CASTYSGANVLTF TGTGCCAGCACCTATTCTGGGGCCAACGTCCTGACTTTC
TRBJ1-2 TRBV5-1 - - CASSLAVSSQSYGYTF TGCGCCAGCAGCTTGGCCGTTTCGTCACAGTCCTATGGCTACACCTTC
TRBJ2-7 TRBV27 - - CASSLGGVGSYEQYF TGTGCCAGCAGTTTAGGGGGAGTCGGCTCCTACGAGCAGTACTTC
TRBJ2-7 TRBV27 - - CASGRYEQYF TGTGCCAGCGGACGTTACGAGCAGTACTTC
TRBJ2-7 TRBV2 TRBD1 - CATRWTGYSYEQYF TGTGCCACCCGCTGGACAGGTTACTCCTACGAGCAGTACTTC
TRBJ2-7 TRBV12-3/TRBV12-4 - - CASSFQVSYEQYF TGTGCCAGCAGTTTTCAGGTATCCTACGAGCAGTACTTC
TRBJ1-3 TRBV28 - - CASSFTPTSGNTIYF TGTGCCAGCAGTTTCACTCCTACCTCTGGAAACACCATATATTTT
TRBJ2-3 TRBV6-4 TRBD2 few CASSPATSGDTDTQYF TGTGCCAGCAGCCCCGCGACTAGCGGGGACACAGATACGCAGTATTTT
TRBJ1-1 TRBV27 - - CASSTLDRVYGAFF TGTGCCAGCAGTACACTAGACAGAGTCTACGGAGCTTTCTTT
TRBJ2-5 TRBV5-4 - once CASSLPPSAEETQYF TGTGCCAGCAGCTTGCCACCTAGCGCCGAAGAGACCCAGTACTTC
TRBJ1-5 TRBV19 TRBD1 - CASKRTGSQPQHF TGTGCCAGTAAGAGGACAGGGAGTCAGCCCCAGCATTTT
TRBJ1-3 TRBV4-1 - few CASSQVHNTIYF TGCGCCAGCAGCCAAGTCCATAACACCATATATTTT
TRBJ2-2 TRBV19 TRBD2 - CASSPTTLAGVVTGELFF TGTGCCAGTTCACCCACTACGTTAGCGGGAGTGGTCACCGGGGAGCTGTTTTTT
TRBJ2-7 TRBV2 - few CASSQGVLYEQYF TGTGCCAGCAGCCAGGGCGTTCTTTATGAGCAGTACTTC
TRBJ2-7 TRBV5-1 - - CASSASFYEQYF TGCGCCAGCAGCGCCTCTTTTTACGAGCAGTACTTC
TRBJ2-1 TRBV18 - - CASSPVVVGVRNEQFF TGTGCCAGCTCACCCGTGGTGGTAGGGGTTCGGAATGAGCAGTTCTTC
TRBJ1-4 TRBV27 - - CASSLSYGNEKLFF TGTGCCAGCAGTTTATCGTACGGGAATGAAAAACTGTTTTTT
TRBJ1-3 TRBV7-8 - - CASSLTGSSAGNTIYF TGTGCCAGCAGCCTAACGGGTTCTAGTGCTGGAAACACCATATATTTT
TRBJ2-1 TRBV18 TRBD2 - CASSHRDYLVPVYNEQFF TGTGCCAGCTCACACCGGGACTACCTGGTTCCGGTCTACAATGAGCAGTTCTTC
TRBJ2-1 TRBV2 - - CASRASDRSYNEQFF TGTGCCTCTAGGGCTAGCGACCGCTCCTACAATGAGCAGTTCTTC